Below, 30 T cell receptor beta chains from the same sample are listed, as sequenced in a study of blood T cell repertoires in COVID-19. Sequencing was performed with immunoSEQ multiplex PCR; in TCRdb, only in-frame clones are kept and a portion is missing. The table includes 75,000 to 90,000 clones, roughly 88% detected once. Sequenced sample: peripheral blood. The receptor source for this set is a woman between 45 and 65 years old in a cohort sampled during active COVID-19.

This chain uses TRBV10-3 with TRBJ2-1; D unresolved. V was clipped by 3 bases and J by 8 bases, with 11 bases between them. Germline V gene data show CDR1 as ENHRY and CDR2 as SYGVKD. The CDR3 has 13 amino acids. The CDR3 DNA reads TGTGCCATCAGTGAAGGAGAAGTATATGAGCAGTTCTTC. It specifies CAISEGEVYEQFF.

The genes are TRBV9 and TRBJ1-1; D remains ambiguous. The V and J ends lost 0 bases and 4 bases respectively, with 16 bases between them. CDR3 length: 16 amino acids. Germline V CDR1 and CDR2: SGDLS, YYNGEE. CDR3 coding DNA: TGTGCCAGCAGCGTAGTGACCCGGAGGAAGGGCACTGAAGCTTTCTTT. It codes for CASSVVTRRKGTEAFF.

CDR3 in amino acids: CASSDRGLSNTF. The CDR3 DNA is TGTGCCAGCAGTGACAGGGGCCTATCTAACACCTTC. The V and J genes are TRBV28 and TRBJ1-2; 8 bases align to TRBD1. Germline CDR1 MDHEN, CDR2 SYDVKM. The CDR3 spans 12 residues. Trimming cost V 5 bases and J 12 bases; bases outside gene matches: 8.

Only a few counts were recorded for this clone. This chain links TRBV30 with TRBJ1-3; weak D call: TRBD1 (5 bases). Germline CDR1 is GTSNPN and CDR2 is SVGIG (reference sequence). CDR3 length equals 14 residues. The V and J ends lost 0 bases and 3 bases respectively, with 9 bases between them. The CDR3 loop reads CAWSVGRDGNTIYF. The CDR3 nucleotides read TGTGCCTGGAGTGTGGGGCGCGATGGAAACACCATATATTTT.

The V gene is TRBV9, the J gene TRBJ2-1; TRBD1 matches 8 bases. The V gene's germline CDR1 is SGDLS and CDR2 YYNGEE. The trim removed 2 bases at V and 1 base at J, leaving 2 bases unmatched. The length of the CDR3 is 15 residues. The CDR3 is CASSVTGESYNEQFF. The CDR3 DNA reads TGTGCCAGCAGCGTGACAGGGGAGTCCTACAATGAGCAGTTCTTC.

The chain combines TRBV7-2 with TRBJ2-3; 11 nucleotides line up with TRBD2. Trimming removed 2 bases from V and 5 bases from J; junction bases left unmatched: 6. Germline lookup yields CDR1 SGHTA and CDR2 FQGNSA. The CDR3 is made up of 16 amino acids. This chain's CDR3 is CASSLIFGTSGDTQYF. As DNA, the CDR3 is TGTGCCAGCAGCTTAATCTTCGGGACTAGCGGAGATACGCAGTATTTT.

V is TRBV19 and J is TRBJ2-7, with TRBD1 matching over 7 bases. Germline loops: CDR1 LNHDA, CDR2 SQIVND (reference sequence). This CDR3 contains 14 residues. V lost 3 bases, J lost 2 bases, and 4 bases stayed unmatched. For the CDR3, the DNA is TGTGCCAGTAGTATCTACAGGGGAGCCTACGAGCAGTACTTC. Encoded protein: CASSIYRGAYEQYF.

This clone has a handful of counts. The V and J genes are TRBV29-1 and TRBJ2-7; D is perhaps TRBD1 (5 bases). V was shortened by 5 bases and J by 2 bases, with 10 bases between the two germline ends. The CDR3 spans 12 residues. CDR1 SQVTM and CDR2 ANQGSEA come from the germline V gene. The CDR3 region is CSVSSTAYEQYF. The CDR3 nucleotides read TGCAGCGTTTCTTCGACAGCCTACGAGCAGTACTTC.

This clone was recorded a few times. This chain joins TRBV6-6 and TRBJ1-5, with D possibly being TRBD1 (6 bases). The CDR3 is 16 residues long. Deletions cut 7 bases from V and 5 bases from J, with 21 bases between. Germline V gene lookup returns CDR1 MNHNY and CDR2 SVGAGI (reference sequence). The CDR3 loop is CASIPSGGLPHQPQHF. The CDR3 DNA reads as TGTGCCAGCATCCCATCGGGGGGCTTGCCCCATCAGCCCCAGCATTTT.

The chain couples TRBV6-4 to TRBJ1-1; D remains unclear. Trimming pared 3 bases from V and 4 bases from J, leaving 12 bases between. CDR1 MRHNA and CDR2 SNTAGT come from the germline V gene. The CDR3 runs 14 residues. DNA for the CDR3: TGTGCCAGCAGTGAAGGCCCGGGTAGCACTGAAGCTTTCTTT. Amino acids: CASSEGPGSTEAFF.

This CDR3 reads CASRPAGATVGTYEQYF. CDR3 nucleotide sequence: TGTGCCAGCAGACCAGCGGGAGCGACAGTGGGGACCTACGAGCAGTACTTC. The V and J genes are TRBV27 and TRBJ2-7; 8 bases map to TRBD2. V lost 6 bases to trimming and J lost 2 bases; unmatched junction nucleotides: 15. The CDR3 has 17 amino acids. Germline V gene data show CDR1 as MNHEY and CDR2 as SMNVEV (reference sequence).

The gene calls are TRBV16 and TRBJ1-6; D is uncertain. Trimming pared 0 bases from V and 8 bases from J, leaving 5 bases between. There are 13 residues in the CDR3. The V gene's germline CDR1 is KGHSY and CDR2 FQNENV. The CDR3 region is CASSQSPYSPLHF. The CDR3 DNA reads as TGTGCCAGCAGCCAATCCCCTTATTCACCCCTCCACTTT.

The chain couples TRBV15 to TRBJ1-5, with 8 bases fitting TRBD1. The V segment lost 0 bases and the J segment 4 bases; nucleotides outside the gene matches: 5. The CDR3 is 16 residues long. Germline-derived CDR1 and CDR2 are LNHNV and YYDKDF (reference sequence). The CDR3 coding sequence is TGTGCCACCAGCAGAGATCTAGACAGGGGTAATCAGCCCCAGCATTTT. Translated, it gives CATSRDLDRGNQPQHF.

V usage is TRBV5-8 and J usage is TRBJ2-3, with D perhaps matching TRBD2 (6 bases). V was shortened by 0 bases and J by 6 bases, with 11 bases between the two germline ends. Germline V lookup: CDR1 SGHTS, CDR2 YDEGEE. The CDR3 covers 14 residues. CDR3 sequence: CASSLVGGVDTQYF. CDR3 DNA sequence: TGTGCCAGCAGCTTGGTAGGAGGGGTGGATACGCAGTATTTT.

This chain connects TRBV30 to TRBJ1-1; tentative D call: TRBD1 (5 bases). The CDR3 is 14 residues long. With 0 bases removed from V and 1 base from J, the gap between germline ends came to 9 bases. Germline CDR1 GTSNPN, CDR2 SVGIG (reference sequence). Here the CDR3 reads CAWSVRGSNTEAFF. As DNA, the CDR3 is TGTGCCTGGAGTGTAAGGGGCTCGAACACTGAAGCTTTCTTT.

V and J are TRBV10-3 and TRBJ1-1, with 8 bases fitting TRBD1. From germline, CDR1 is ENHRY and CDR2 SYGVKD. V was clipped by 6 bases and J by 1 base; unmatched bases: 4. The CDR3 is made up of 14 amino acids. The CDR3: CAISPGGGNTEAFF. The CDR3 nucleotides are TGTGCCATCAGCCCAGGGGGCGGGAACACTGAAGCTTTCTTT.

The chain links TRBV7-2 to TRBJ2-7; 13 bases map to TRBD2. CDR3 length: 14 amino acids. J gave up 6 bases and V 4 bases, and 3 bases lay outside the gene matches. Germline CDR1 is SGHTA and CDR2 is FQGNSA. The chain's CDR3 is CASSYGLAGAEQYF. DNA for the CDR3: TGTGCCAGCAGCTACGGACTAGCGGGAGCCGAGCAGTACTTC.

The CDR3 coding sequence is TGTGCCAGCAGTTTAAACCAGGGTGGCGAGCAGTACTTC. Encoded protein: CASSLNQGGEQYF. The chain employs TRBV12-3 or TRBV12-4 and TRBJ2-7; a possible D gene is TRBD1 (5 bases). With 2 bases removed from V and 6 bases from J, the gap between germline ends came to 11 bases. CDR3 length: 13 amino acids.

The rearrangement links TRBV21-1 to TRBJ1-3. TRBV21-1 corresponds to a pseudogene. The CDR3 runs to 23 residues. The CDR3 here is CASSKAGTPWVGFKFPSGNTIYF. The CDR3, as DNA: TGTGCCAGCAGCAAAGCCGGGACTCCCTGGGTTGGGTTTAAATTTCCCTCTGGAAACACCATATATTTT.

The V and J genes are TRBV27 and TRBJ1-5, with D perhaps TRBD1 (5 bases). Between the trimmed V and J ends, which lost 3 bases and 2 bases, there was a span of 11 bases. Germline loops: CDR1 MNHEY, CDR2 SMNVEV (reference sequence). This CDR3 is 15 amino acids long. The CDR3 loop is CASSFGGKGNQPQHF. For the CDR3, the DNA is TGTGCCAGCAGTTTTGGGGGGAAGGGCAATCAGCCCCAGCATTTT.

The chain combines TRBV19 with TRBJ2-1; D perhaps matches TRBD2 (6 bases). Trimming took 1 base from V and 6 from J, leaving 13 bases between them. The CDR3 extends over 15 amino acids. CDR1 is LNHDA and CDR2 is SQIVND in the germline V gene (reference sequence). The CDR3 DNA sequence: TGTGCCAGTAGTATAGGGGGACTCCCTCCCAATGAGCAGTTCTTC. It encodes CASSIGGLPPNEQFF. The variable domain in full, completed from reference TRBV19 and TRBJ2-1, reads DGGITQSPKYLFRKEGQNVTLSCEQNLNHDAMYWYRQDPGQGLRLIYYSQIVNDFQKGDIAEGYSVSREKKESFPLTVTSAQKNPTAFYLCASSIGGLPPNEQFFGPGTRLTVL.

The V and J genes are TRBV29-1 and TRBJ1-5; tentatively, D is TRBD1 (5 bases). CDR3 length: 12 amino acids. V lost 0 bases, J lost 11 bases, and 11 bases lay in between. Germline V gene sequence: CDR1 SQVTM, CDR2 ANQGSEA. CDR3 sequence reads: CSVEDKGMTQHF. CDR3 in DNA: TGCAGCGTTGAAGATAAGGGGATGACCCAGCATTTT.

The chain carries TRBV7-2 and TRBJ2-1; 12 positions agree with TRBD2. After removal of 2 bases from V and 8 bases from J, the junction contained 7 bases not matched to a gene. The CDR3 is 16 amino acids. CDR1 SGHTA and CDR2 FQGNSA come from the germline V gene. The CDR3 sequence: CASSLKTTSGSDEQFF. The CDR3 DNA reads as TGTGCCAGCAGCTTAAAGACGACTAGCGGGAGTGATGAGCAGTTCTTC.

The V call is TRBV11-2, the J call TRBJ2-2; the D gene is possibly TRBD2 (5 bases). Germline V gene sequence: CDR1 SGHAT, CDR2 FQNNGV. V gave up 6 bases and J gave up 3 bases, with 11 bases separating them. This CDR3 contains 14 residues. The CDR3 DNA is TGTGCCAGCAGGCCCTGGACTTACACCGGGGAGCTGTTTTTT. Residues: CASRPWTYTGELFF.

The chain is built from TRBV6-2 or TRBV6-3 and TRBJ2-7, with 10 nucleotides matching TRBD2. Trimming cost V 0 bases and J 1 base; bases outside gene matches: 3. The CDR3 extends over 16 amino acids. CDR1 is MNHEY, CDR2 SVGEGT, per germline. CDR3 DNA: TGTGCCAGCAGTTACTCGGGTAGCGGGAGGTCCTACGAGCAGTACTTC. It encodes CASSYSGSGRSYEQYF.

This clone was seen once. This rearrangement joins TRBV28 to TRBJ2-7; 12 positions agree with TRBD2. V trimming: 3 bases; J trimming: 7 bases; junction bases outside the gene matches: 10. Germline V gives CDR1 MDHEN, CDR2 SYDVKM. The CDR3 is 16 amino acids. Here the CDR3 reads CASSFLLAGGRVEQYF. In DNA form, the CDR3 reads TGTGCCAGCAGTTTTCTACTAGCGGGAGGCCGAGTGGAGCAGTACTTC. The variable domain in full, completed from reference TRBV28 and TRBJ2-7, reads DVKVTQSSRYLVKRTGEKVFLECVQDMDHENMFWYRQDPGLGLRLIYFSYDVKMKEKGDIPEGYSVSREKKERFSLILESASTNQTSMYLCASSFLLAGGRVEQYFGPGTRLTVT.

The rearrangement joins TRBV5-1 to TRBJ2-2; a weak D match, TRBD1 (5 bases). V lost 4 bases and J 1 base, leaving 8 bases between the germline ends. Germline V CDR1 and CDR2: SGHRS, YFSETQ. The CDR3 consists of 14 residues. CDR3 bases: TGCGCCAGCAGCCGTGGACAGAACACCGGGGAGCTGTTTTTT. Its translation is CASSRGQNTGELFF.

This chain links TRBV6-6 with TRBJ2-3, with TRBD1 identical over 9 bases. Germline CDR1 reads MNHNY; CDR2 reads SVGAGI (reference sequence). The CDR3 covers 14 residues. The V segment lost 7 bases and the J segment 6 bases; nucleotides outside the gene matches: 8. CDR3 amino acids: CASTGTGIGDTQYF. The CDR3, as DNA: TGTGCCAGCACCGGGACAGGGATAGGTGATACGCAGTATTTT.

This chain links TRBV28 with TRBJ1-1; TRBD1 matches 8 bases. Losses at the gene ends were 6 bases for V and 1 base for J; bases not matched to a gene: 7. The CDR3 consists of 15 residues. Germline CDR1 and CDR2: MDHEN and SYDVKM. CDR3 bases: TGTGCCAGCAGCTATCCCGACAGGGGGAACACTGAAGCTTTCTTT. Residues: CASSYPDRGNTEAFF.

This chain's CDR3 is CASSLPGAQPQHF. Here the CDR3 DNA reads TGTGCCAGCAGCTTGCCGGGAGCGCAGCCCCAGCATTTT. The chain couples TRBV7-6 to TRBJ1-5; D is unclear. Trimming cost V 3 bases and J 7 bases, with 10 bases left between them. This CDR3 comprises 13 residues. Germline CDR1 and CDR2: SGHVS and FNYEAQ.